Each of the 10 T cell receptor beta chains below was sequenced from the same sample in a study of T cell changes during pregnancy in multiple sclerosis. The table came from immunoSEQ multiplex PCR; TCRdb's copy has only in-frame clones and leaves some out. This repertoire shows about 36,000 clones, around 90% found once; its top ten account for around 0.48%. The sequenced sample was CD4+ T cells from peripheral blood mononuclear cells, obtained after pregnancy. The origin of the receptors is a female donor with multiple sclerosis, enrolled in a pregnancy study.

CDR3 sequence: CATRDRGSGNQPQHF. CDR3 sequence (DNA): TGTGCCACCCGGGACAGGGGTTCGGGGAATCAGCCCCAGCATTTT. J is TRBJ1-5 and V is TRBV19, with 10 nucleotides matching TRBD1. The length of the CDR3 is 15 residues. Germline lookup yields CDR1 LNHDA and CDR2 SQIVND (reference sequence). The V segment lost 10 bases and the J segment 4 bases; nucleotides outside the gene matches: 10.

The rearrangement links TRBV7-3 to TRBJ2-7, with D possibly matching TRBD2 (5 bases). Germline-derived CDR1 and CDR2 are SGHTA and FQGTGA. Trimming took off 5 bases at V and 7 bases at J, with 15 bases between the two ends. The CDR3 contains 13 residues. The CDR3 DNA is TGTGCCAGCAGCCCCACGGGGTTTGGGGAGCAGTACTTC. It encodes CASSPTGFGEQYF.

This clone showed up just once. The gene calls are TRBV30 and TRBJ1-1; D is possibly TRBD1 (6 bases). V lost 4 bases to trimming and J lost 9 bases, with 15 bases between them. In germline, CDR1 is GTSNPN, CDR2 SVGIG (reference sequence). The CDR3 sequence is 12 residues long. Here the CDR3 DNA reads TGTGCCTGGAACACAGGGAGCCGCAAAGCTTTCTTT. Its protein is CAWNTGSRKAFF. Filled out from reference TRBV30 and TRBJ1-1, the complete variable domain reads SQTIHQWPATLVQPVGSPLSLECTVEGTSNPNLYWYRQAAGRGLQLLFYSVGIGQISSEVPQNLSASRPQDRQFILSSKKLLLSDSGFYLCAWNTGSRKAFFGQGTRLTVV.

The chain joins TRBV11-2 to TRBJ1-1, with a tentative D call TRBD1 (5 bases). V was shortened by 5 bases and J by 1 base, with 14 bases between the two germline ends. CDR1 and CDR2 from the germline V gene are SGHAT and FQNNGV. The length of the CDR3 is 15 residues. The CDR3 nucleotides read TGTGCCAGCAGCCTCAGGGCAGGTACGAACACTGAAGCTTTCTTT. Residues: CASSLRAGTNTEAFF.

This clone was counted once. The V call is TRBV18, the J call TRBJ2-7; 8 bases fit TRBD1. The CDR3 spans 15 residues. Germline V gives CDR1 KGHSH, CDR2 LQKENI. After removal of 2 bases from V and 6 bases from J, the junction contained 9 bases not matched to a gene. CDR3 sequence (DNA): TGTGCCAGCTCACCAATCGGACAGGGACCAAGCGAGCAGTACTTC. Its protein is CASSPIGQGPSEQYF.

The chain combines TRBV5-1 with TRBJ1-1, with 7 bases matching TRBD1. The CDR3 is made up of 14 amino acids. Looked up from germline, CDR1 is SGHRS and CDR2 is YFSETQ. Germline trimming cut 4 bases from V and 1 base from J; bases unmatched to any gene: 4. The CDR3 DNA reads TGCGCCAGCAGCGCGGGACAGCCGAACACTGAAGCTTTCTTT. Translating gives CASSAGQPNTEAFF.

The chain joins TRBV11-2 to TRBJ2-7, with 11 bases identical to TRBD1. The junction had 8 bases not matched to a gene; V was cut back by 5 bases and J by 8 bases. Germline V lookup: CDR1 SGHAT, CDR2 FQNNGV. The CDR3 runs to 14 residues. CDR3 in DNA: TGTGCCAGCAGCACAAGGACAGGGGGCGATAAGCAGTACTTC. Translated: CASSTRTGGDKQYF.

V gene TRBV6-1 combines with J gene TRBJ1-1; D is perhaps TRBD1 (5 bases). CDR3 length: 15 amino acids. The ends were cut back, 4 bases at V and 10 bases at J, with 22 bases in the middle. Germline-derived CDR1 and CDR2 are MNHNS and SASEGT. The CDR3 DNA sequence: TGTGCCAGCAGTGGCCTCCAGGGCGGTGCTTGGGGAGCTTTCTTT. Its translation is CASSGLQGGAWGAFF.

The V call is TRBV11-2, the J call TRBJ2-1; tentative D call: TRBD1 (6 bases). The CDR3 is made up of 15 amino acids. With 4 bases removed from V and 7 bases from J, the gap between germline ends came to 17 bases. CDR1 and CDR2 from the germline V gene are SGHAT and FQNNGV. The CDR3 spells CASSSPPNRANEQFF. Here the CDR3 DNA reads TGTGCCAGCAGCTCACCTCCCAACAGGGCTAATGAGCAGTTCTTC.

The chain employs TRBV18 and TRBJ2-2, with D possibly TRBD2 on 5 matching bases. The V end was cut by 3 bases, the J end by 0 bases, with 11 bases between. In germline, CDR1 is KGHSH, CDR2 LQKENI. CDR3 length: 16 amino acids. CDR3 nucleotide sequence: TGTGCCAGCTCACCGCGGGCCCTTACGAACACCGGGGAGCTGTTTTTT. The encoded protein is CASSPRALTNTGELFF.